Reported below is one T cell receptor beta chain. What it recognizes is unknown. How the authors handled the data: CDR3 was compared across clinicopathological groups, and the resulting differences were used to build a distant-metastasis classifier for papillary thyroid cancer. TCRdb re-clonotyped the PCR reads via MiXCR. The V and J calls, along with clone size, are taken from TCRdb and not from the paper's own processing. The top ten clones hold over 20% of a sample with roughly 11,000 clones, approximately 30% of them seen once. There were no patients who had received any treatment before thyroid surgery. This entry belongs to a study of metastatic and nonmetastatic thyroid tumors. Study-level information: Thyroid patients, malignant and benign, had repertoires compared across blood and tumor or nodule tissue.

Points from the study as a whole: A significant increase in TCR beta diversity was reportedly seen in malignant thyroid tumors relative to benign nodules, in blood and tumor.

V gave up 5 bases and J gave up 5 bases, with 10 bases separating them. CDR1 SGHAT and CDR2 FQNNGV come from the germline V gene. The CDR3 runs to 12 residues. This sequence joins TRBV11-2 and TRBJ2-7; D remains ambiguous. This TCR derives from a male donor with papillary thyroid cancer or a benign thyroid nodule (not recorded which). Some clones in this sample may be carry-over from other donors' samples. The source material was adjacent normal tissue. The CDR3 loop is CASSPTADEQYF. The CDR3 DNA sequence: TGTGCCAGCAGCCCGACGGCAGACGAGCAGTACTTC.